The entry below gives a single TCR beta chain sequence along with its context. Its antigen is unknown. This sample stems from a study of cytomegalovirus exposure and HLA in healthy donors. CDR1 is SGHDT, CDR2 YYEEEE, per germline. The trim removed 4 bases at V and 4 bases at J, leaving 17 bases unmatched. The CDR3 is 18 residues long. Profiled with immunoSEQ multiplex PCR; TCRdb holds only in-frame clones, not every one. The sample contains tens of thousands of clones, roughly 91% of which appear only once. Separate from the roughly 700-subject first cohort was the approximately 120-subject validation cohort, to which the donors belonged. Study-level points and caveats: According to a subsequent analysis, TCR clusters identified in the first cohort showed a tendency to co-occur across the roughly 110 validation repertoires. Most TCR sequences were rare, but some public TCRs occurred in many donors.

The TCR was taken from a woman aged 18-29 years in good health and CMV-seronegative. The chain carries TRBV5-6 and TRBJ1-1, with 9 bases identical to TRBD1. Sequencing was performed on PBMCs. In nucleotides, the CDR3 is TGTGCCAGCAGCCCGACAATAGAGGACAGGGGAAGGGGCACTGAAGCTTTCTTT. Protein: CASSPTIEDRGRGTEAFF.